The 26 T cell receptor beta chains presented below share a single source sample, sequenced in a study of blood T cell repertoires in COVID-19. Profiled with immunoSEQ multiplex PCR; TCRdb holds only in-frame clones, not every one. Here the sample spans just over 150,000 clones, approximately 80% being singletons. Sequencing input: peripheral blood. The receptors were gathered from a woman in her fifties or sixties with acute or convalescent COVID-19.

CDR3 sequence: CASSPRTGWATF. The CDR3 nucleotides read TGTGCCAGCAGCCCTCGGACAGGGTGGGCTACCTTC. The chain carries TRBV7-8 and TRBJ1-2; 8 nucleotides align to TRBD1. This CDR3 is built from 12 residues. Germline trimming cut 5 bases from V and 14 bases from J; bases unmatched to any gene: 10. Germline V gene data show CDR1 as SGHVS and CDR2 as FQNEAQ.

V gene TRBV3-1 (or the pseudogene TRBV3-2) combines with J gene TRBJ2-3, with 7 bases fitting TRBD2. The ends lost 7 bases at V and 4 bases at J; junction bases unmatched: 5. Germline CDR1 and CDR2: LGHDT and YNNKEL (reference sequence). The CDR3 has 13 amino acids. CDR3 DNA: TGTGCCAGCACTCAACGGGGGGCAGATACGCAGTATTTT. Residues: CASTQRGADTQYF.

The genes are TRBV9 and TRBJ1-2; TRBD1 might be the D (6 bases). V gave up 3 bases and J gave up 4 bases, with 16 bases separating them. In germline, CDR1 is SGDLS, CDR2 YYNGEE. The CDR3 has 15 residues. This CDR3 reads CASSGRGQSPYGYTF. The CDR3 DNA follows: TGTGCCAGCAGCGGACGAGGACAGAGCCCCTATGGCTACACCTTC.

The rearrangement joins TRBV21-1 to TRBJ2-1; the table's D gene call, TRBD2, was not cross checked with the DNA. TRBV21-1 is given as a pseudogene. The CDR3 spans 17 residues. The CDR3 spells CASSKKGPAGSYNEQFF. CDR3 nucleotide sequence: TGTGCCAGCAGCAAAAAAGGTCCAGCGGGTTCCTACAATGAGCAGTTCTTC.

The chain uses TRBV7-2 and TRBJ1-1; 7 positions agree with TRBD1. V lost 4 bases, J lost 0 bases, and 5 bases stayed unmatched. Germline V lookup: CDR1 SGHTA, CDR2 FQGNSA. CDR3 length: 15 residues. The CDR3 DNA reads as TGTGCCAGCAGCTCACAGGGGAGCATGAACACTGAAGCTTTCTTT. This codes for CASSSQGSMNTEAFF.

The CDR3 reads CASSVGGHGYTF. Here the CDR3 DNA reads TGTGCCAGCAGTGTAGGGGGTCATGGCTACACCTTC. The chain combines TRBV2 with TRBJ1-2, with a tentative D call TRBD1 (6 bases). V lost 4 bases to trimming and J lost 6 bases, with 9 bases between them. The V gene's germline CDR1 is SNHLY and CDR2 FYNNEI. The CDR3 covers 12 residues.

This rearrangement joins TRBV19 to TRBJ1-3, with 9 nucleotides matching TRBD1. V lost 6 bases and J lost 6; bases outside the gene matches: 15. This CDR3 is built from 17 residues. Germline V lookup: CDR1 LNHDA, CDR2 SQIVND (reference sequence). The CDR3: CASSLMVGQGSKNTIYF. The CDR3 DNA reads TGTGCCAGTAGCCTGATGGTCGGACAGGGGAGTAAAAACACCATATATTTT.

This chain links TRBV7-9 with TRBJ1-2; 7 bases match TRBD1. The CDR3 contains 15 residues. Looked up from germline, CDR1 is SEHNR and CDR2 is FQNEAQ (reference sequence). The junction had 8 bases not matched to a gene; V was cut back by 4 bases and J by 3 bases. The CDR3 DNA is TGTGCCAGCAGCTCACCCGACAGGGAGGACTATGGCTACACCTTC. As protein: CASSSPDREDYGYTF.

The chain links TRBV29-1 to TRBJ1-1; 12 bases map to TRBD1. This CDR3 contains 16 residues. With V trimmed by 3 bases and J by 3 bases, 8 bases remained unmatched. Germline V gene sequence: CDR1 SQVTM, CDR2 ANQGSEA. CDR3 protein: CSVDARDRGRDTEAFF. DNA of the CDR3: TGCAGCGTTGATGCCCGGGACAGGGGGCGGGACACTGAAGCTTTCTTT.

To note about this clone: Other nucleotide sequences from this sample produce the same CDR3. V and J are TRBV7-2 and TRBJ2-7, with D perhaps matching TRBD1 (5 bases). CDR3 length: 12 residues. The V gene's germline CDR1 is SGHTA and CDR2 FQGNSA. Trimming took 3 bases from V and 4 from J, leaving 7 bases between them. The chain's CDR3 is CASSFTGYEQYF. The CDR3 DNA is TGTGCCAGCAGCTTTACAGGATACGAGCAGTACTTC.

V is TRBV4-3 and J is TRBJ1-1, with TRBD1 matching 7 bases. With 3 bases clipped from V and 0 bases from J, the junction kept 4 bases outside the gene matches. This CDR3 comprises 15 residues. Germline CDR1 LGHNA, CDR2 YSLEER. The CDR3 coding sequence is TGCGCCAGCAGCCATTCAGGGGGGCTGAACACTGAAGCTTTCTTT. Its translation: CASSHSGGLNTEAFF.

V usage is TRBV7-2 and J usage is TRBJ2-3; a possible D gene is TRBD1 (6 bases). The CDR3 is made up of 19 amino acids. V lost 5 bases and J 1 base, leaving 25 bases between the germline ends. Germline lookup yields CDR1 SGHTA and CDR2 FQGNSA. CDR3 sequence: CASSGQRGSPLSRTDTQYF. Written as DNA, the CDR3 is TGTGCCAGCAGCGGACAAAGGGGGTCCCCACTGTCACGCACAGATACGCAGTATTTT. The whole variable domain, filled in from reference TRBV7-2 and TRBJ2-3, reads GAGVSQSPSNKVTEKGKDVELRCDPISGHTALYWYRQSLGQGLEFLIYFQGNSAPDKSGLPSDRFSAERTGGSVSTLTIQRTQQEDSAVYLCASSGQRGSPLSRTDTQYFGPGTRLTVL.

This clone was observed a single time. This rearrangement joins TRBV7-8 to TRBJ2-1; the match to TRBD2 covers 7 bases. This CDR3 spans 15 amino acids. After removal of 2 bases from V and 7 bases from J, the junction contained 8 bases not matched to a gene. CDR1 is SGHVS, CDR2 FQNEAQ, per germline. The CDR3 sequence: CASSLRRGDRNEQFF. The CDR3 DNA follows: TGTGCCAGCAGCTTACGTCGGGGGGATAGGAATGAGCAGTTCTTC.

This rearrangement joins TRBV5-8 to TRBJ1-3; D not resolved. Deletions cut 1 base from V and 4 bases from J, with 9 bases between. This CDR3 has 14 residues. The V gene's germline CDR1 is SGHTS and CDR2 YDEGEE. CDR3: CASSLRGPGNTIYF. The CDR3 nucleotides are TGTGCCAGCAGCTTGAGAGGGCCCGGAAACACCATATATTTT.

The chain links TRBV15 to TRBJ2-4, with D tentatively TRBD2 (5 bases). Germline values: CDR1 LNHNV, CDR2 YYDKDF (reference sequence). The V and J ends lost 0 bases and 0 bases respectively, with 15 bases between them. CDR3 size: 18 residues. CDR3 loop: CATSRDQRAAIAKNIQYF. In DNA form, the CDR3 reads TGTGCCACCAGCAGAGATCAGAGGGCAGCCATAGCCAAAAACATTCAGTACTTC.

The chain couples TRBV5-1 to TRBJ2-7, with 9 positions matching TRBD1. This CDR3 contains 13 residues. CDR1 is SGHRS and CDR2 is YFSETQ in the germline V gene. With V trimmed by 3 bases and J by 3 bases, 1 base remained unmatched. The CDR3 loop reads CASSSGQGYEQYF. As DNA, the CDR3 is TGCGCCAGCAGCTCGGGACAGGGCTACGAGCAGTACTTC. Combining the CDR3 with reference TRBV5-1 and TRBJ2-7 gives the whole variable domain KAGVTQTPRYLIKTRGQQVTLSCSPISGHRSVSWYQQTPGQGLQFLFEYFSETQRNKGNFPGRFSGRQFSNSRSEMNVSTLELGDSALYLCASSSGQGYEQYFGPGTRLTVT.

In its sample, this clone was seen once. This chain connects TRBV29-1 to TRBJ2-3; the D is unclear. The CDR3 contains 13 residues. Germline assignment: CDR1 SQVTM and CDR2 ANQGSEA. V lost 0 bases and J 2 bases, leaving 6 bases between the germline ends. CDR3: CSVEEQYTDTQYF. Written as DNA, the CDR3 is TGCAGCGTTGAAGAACAGTACACAGATACGCAGTATTTT.

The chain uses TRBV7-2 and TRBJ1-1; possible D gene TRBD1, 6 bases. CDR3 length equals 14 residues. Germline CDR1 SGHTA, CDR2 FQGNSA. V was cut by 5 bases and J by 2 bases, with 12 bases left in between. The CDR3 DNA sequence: TGTGCCAGCAGCCCTAGACAGGTCAACACTGAAGCTTTCTTT. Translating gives CASSPRQVNTEAFF.

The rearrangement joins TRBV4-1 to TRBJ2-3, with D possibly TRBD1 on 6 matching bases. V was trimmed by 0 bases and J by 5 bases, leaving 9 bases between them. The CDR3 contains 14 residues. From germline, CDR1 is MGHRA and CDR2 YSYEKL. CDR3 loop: CASSQEGAVDTQYF. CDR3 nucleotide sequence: TGCGCCAGCAGCCAAGAGGGGGCCGTAGATACGCAGTATTTT.

In nucleotides, the CDR3 is TGTGCCACCAGCAGAGTATCAATTGGGCCTGGCTACACCTTC. Its translation: CATSRVSIGPGYTF. The chain links TRBV15 to TRBJ1-2; no definite D call. Germline V lookup: CDR1 LNHNV, CDR2 YYDKDF (reference sequence). The CDR3 loop spans 14 amino acids. V lost 1 base and J lost 7, with 13 bases in between.

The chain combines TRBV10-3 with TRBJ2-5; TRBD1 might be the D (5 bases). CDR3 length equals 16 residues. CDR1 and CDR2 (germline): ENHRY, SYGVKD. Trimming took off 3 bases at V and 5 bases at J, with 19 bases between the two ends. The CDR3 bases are TGTGCCATCAGTGATGGGCAGGGTGTTGGGCGCGAGACCCAGTACTTC. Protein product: CAISDGQGVGRETQYF.

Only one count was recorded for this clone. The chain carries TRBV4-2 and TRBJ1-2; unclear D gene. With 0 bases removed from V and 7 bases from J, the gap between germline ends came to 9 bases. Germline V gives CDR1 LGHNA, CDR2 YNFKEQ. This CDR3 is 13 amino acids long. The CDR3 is CASSQESFSGYTF. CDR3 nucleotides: TGTGCCAGCAGCCAAGAGTCTTTTTCTGGCTACACCTTC.

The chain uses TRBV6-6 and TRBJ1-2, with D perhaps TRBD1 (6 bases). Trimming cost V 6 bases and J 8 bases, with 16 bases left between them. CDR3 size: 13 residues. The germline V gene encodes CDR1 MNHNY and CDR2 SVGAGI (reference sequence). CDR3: CASRLDGGVGYTF. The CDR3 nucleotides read TGTGCCAGCAGACTCGATGGGGGCGTAGGCTACACCTTC.

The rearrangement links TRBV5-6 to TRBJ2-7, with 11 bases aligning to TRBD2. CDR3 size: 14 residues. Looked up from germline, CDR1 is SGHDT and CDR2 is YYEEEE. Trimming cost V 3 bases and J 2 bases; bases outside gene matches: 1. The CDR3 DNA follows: TGTGCCAGCAGCTGGACTAGCGGGCCCTACGAGCAGTACTTC. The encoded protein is CASSWTSGPYEQYF.

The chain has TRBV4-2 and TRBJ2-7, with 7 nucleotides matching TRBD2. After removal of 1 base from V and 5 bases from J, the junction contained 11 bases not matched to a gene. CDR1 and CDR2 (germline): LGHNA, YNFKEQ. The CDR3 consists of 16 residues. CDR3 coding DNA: TGTGCCAGCAGCCAAGTGTGGGGGGGACGGACTGACGAGCAGTACTTC. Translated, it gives CASSQVWGGRTDEQYF.

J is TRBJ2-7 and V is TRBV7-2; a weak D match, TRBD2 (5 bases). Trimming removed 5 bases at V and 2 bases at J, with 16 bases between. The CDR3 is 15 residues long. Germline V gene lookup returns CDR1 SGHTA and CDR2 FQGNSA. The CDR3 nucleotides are TGTGCCAGCAGCGCTAGATCATGGGAGACCTACGAGCAGTACTTC. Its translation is CASSARSWETYEQYF.